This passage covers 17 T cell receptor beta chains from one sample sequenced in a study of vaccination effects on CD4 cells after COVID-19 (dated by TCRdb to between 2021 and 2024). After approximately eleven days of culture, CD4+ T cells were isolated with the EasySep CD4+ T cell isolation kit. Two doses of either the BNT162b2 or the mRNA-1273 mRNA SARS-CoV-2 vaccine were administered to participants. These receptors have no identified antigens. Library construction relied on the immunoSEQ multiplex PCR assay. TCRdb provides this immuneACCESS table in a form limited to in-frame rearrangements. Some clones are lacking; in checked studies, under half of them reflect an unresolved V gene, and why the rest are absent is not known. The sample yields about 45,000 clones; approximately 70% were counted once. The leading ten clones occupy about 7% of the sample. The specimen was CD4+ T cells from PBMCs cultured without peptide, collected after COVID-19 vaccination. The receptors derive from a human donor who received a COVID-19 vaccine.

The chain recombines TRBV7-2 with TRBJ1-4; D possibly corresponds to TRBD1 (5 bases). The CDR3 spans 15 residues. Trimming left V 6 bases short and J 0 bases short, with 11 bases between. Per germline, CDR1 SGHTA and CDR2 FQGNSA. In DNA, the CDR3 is TGTGCCAGCAGGACCAAACAGGCAACTAATGAAAAACTGTTTTTT. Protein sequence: CASRTKQATNEKLFF.

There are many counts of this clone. The CDR3 here is CASSRAGTGNTEAFF. CDR3 nucleotide sequence: TGCGCCAGCAGCCGGGCCGGGACAGGGAACACTGAAGCTTTCTTT. The chain carries TRBV5-1 and TRBJ1-1; TRBD1 matches at 8 bases. CDR3 size: 15 residues. V shed 4 bases and J 1 base; nucleotides not matched to a gene: 6. Germline CDR1 is SGHRS and CDR2 is YFSETQ.

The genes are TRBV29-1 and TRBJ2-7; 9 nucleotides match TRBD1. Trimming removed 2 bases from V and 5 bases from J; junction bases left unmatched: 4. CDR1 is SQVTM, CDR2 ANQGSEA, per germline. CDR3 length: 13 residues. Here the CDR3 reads CSVESRQGDEQYF. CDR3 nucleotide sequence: TGCAGCGTTGAATCACGACAGGGGGACGAGCAGTACTTC.

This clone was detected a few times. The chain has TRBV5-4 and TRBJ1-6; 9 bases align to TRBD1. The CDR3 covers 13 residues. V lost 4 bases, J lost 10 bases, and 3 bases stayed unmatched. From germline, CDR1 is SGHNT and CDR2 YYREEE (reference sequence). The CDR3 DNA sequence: TGTGCCAGCAGCCTGGGACAGGGATCACCCCTCCACTTT. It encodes CASSLGQGSPLHF.

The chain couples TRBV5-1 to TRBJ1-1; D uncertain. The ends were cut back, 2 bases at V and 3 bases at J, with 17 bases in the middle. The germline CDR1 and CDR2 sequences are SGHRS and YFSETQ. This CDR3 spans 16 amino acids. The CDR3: CASSFLPGVVDTEAFF. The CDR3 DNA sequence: TGCGCCAGCAGCTTCTTGCCCGGGGTAGTCGACACTGAAGCTTTCTTT.

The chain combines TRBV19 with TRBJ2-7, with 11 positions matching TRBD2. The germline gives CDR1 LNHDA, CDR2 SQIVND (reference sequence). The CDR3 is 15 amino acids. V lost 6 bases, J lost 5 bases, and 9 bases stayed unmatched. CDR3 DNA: TGTGCCAGTAGCCGACTGGGACTAGCGGTAGACGAGCAGTACTTC. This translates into CASSRLGLAVDEQYF.

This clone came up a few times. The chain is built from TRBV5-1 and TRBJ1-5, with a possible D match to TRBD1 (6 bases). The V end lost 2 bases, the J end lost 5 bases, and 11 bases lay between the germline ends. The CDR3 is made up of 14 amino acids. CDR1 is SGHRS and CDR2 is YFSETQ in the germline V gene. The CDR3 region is CASSFWPGDQPQHF. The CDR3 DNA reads TGCGCCAGCAGCTTTTGGCCAGGGGATCAGCCCCAGCATTTT.

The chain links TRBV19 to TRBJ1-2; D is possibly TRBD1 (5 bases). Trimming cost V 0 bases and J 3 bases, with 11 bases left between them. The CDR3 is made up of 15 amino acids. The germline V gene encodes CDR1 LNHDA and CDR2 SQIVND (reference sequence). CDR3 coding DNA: TGTGCCAGTAGTATAGATGGGGCTACTGACTATGGCTACACCTTC. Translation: CASSIDGATDYGYTF.

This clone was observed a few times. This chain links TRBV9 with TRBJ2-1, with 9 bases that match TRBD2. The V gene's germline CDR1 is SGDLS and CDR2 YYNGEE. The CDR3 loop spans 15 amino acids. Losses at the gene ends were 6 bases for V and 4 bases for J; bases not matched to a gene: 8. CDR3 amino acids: CASTAGAGGYNEQFF. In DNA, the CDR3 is TGTGCCAGCACCGCGGGTGCGGGGGGGTACAATGAGCAGTTCTTC. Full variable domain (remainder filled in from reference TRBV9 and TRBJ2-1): DSGVTQTPKHLITATGQRVTLRCSPRSGDLSVYWYQQSLDQGLQFLIQYYNGEERAKGNILERFSAQQFPDLHSELNLSSLELGDSALYFCASTAGAGGYNEQFFGPGTRLTVL.

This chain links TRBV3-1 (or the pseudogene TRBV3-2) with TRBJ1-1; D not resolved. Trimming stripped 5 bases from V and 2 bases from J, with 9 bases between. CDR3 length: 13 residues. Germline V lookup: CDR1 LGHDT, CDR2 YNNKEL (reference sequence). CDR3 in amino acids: CASSTTINTEAFF. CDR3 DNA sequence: TGTGCCAGCAGCACCACTATTAACACTGAAGCTTTCTTT.

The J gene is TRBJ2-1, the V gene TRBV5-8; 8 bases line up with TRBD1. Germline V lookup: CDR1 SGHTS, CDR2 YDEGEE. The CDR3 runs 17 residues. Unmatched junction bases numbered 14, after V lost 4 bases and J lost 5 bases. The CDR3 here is CASSANPRQGPNNEQFF. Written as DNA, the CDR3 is TGTGCCAGCAGCGCTAACCCGAGACAGGGGCCCAACAATGAGCAGTTCTTC.

CDR3 DNA sequence: TGTGCCAGCAGGTACCCGTGGACCCAGTACTTC. It translates to CASRYPWTQYF. This chain joins TRBV6-6 and TRBJ2-5; no reliable D call. Trimming removed 6 bases from V and 7 bases from J, with 9 bases in between. CDR1 is MNHNY, CDR2 SVGAGI, per germline (reference sequence). The CDR3 is 11 amino acids.

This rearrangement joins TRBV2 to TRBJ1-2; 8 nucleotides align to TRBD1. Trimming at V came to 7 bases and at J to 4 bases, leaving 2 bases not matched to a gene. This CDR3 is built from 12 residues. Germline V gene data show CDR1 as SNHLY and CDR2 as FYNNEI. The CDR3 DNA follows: TGTGCCAGCAAAGGACAGGGCTATGGCTACACCTTC. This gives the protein CASKGQGYGYTF.

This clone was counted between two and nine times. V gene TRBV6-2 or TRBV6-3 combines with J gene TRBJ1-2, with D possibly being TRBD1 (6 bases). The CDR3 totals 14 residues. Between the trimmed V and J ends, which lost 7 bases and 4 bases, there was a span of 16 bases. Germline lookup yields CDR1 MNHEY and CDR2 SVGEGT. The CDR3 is CASTPTGGSYGYTF. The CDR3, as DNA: TGTGCCAGCACCCCCACGGGGGGCTCCTATGGCTACACCTTC.

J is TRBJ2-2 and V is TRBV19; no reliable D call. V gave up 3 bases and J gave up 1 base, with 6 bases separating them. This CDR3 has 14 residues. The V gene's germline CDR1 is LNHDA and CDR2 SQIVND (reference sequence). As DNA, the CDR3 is TGTGCCAGTAGTATCTCAGTGAACACCGGGGAGCTGTTTTTT. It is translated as CASSISVNTGELFF.

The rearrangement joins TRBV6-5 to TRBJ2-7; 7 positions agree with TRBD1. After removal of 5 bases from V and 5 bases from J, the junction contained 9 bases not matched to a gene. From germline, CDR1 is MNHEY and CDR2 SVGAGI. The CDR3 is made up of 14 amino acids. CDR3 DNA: TGTGCCAGCAGTCTCACGACAGGGAGCCACGAGCAGTACTTC. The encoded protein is CASSLTTGSHEQYF.

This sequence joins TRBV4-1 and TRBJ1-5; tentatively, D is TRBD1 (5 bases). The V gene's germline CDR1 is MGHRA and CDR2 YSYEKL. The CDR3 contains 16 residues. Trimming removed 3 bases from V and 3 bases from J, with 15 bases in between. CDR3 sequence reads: CASSHRQTGNNQPQHF. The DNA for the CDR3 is TGCGCCAGCAGCCACAGACAAACAGGTAACAATCAGCCCCAGCATTTT.